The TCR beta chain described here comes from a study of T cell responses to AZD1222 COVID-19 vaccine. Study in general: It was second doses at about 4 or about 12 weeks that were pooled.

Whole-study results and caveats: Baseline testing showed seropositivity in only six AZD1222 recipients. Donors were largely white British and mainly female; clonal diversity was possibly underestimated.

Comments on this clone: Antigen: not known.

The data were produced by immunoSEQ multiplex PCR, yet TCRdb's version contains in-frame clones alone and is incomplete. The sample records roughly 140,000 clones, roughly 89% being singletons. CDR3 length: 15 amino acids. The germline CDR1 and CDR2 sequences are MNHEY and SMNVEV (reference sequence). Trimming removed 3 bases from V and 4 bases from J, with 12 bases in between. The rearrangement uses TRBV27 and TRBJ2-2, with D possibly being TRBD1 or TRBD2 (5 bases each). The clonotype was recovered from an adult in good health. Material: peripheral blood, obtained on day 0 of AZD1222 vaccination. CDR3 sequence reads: CASSFWGSGTGELFF. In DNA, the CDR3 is TGTGCCAGCAGTTTTTGGGGGAGCGGCACCGGGGAGCTGTTTTTT.